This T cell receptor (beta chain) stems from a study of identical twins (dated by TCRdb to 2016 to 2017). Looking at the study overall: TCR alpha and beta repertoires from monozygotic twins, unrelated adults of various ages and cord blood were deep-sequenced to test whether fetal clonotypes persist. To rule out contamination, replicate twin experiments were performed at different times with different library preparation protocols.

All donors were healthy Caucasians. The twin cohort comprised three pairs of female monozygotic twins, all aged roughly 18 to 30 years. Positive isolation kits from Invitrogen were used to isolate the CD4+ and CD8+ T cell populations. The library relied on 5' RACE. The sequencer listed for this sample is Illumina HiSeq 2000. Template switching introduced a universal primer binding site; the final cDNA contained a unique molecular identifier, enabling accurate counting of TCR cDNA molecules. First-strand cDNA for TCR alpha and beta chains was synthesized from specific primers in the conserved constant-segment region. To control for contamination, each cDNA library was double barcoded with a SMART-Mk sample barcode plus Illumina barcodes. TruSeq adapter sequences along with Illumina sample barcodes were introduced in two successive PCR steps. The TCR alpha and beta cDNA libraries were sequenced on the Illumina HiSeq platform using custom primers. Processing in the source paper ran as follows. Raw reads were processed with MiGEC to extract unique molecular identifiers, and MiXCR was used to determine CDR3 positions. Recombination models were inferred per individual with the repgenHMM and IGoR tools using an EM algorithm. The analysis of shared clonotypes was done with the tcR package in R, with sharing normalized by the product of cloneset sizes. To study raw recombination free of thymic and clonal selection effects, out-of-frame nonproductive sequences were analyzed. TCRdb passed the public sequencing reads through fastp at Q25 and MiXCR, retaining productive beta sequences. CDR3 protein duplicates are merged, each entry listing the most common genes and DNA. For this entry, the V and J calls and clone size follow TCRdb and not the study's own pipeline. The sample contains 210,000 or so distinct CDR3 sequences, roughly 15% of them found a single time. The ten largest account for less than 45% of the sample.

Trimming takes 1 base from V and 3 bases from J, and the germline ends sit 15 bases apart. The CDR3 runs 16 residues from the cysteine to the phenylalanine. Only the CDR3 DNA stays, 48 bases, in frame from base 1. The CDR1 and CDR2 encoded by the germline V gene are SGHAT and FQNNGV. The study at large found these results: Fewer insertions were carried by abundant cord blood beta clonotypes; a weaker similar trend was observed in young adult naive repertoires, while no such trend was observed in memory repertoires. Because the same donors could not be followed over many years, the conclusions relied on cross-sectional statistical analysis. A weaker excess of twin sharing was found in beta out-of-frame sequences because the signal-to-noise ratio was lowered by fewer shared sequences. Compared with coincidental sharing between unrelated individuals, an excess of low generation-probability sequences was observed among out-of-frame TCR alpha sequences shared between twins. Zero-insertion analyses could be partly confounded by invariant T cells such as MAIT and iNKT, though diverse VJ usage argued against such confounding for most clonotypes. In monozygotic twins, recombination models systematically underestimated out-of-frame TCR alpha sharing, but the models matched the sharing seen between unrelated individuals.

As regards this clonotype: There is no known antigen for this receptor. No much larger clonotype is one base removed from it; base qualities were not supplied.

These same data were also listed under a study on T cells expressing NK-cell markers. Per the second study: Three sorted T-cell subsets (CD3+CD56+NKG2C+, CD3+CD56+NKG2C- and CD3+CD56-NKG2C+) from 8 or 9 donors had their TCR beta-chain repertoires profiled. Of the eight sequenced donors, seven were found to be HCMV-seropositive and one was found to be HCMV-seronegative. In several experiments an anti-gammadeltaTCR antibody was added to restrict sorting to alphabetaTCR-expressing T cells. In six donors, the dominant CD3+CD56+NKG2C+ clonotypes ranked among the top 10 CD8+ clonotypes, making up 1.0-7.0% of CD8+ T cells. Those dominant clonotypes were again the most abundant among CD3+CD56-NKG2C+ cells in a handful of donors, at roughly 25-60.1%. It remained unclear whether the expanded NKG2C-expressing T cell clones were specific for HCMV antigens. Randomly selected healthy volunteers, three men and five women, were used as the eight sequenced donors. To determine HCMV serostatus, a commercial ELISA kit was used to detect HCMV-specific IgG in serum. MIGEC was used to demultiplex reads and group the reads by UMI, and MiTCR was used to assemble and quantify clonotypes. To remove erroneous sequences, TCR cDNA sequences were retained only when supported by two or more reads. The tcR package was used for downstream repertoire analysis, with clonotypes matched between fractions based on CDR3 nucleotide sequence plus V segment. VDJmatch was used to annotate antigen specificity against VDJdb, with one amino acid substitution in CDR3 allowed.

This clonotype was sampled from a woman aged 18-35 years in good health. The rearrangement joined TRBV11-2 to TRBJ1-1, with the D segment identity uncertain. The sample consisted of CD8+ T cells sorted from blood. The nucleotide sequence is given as TGTGCCAGCAGCTTAGGGGTAGGAGGAGAATACACTGAAGCTTTCTTT. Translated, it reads CASSLGVGGEYTEAFF.